One and the same sample provided the 24 T cell receptor beta chains below, sequenced in a study of brain metastases from non-small cell lung cancer. Libraries were prepared by immunoSEQ multiplex PCR; TCRdb keeps only in-frame clonotypes and omits some of them. The repertoire holds thousands of clones, with roughly four fifths as singletons. The sequencing sample was made of primary lung tumor tissue. The receptor set was obtained from a donor aged 40 or over with non-small cell lung cancer.

V usage is TRBV6-1 and J usage is TRBJ2-7; no reliable D call. Germline V gene lookup returns CDR1 MNHNS and CDR2 SASEGT. Trimming pared 1 base from V and 2 bases from J, leaving 12 bases between. There are 15 residues in the CDR3. The CDR3 loop reads CASSEGVGNAYEQYF. As DNA, the CDR3 is TGTGCCAGCAGTGAAGGAGTAGGGAATGCCTACGAGCAGTACTTC.

The rearrangement joins TRBV3-1 (or the pseudogene TRBV3-2) to TRBJ1-6; TRBD1 agrees at 10 bases. The CDR3 has 14 amino acids. Trimming at V came to 3 bases and at J to 8 bases, leaving 1 base not matched to a gene. CDR1 and CDR2 from the germline V gene are LGHDT and YNNKEL (reference sequence). CDR3 loop: CASSQTGGDSPLHF. Here the CDR3 DNA reads TGTGCCAGCAGCCAGACAGGGGGCGATTCACCCCTCCACTTT.

The chain uses TRBV19 and TRBJ2-5; D gene ambiguous. The germline V gene encodes CDR1 LNHDA and CDR2 SQIVND (reference sequence). CDR3 length equals 12 residues. V was trimmed by 4 bases and J by 3 bases, leaving 6 bases between them. The CDR3 bases are TGTGCCAGTAGTAGTACCGAAGAGACCCAGTACTTC. Amino acids: CASSSTEETQYF.

In this sample, this clone turned up a few times. The junction shows a germline mismatch at one end, possibly a read error. Other nucleotide sequences from this sample produce the same CDR3. CDR3 in amino acids: CASSIWTGGVIRTEAFF. CDR3 DNA: TGTGCCAGCAGTATATGGACAGGGGGCGTAATAAGGACTGAAGCTTTCTTT. V is TRBV28 and J is TRBJ1-1, with 11 bases identical to TRBD1. The CDR3 contains 17 residues. Germline-derived CDR1 and CDR2 are MDHEN and SYDVKM.

The rearrangement joins TRBV7-9 to TRBJ1-2; the match to TRBD1 covers 10 bases. Per the germline V gene, CDR1 is SEHNR and CDR2 is FQNEAQ (reference sequence). The CDR3 runs 14 residues. The trim removed 3 bases at V and 9 bases at J, leaving 7 bases unmatched. The CDR3 sequence: CASSFPGQGLRYTF. Here the CDR3 DNA reads TGTGCCAGCAGCTTCCCGGGACAGGGGCTCCGCTACACCTTC.

This clone is large (0.1 to 1%). The genes are TRBV27 and TRBJ2-7; D is undetermined. Germline V lookup: CDR1 MNHEY, CDR2 SMNVEV (reference sequence). V lost 5 bases to trimming and J lost 3 bases, with 14 bases between them. CDR3 length: 14 amino acids. The CDR3 reads CASSKWTSRYEQYF. CDR3 in DNA: TGTGCCAGCAGTAAATGGACGAGTCGCTACGAGCAGTACTTC.

The V and J genes are TRBV30 and TRBJ2-5; D remains ambiguous. Looked up from germline, CDR1 is GTSNPN and CDR2 is SVGIG (reference sequence). V shed 4 bases and J shed 5 bases, with 14 bases lying between them. The CDR3 spans 13 residues. CDR3 region: CAWTVGSRETQYF. The CDR3 coding sequence is TGTGCCTGGACGGTGGGGTCGCGGGAGACCCAGTACTTC.

The CDR3 loop is CASSITSGAYEQYF. CDR3 DNA: TGTGCCAGCAGCATTACTAGCGGTGCCTACGAGCAGTACTTC. The chain couples TRBV7-2 to TRBJ2-7, with 8 bases fitting TRBD2. Trimming removed 5 bases from V and 2 bases from J; junction bases left unmatched: 5. CDR3 size: 14 residues. CDR1 and CDR2 (germline): SGHTA, FQGNSA.

V gene TRBV24-1 combines with J gene TRBJ1-5, with D unresolved. This CDR3 comprises 15 residues. The V end was cut by 1 base, the J end by 0 bases, with 6 bases between. CDR1 is KGHDR, CDR2 SFDVKD, per germline. The CDR3 here is CATSDLGDSNQPQHF. In DNA form, the CDR3 reads TGTGCCACCAGTGATTTAGGAGATAGCAATCAGCCCCAGCATTTT.

In regard to this clone: An end of the junction does not agree with germline; a read error may underlie this. Within the sample, other DNA sequences also encode this same CDR3. This sequence joins TRBV27 and TRBJ2-1, with a weak D call TRBD1 (5 bases). CDR3 size: 18 residues. Germline V gives CDR1 MNHEY, CDR2 SMNVEV (reference sequence). The CDR3: CASSSYYLDLNTGDEQFF. CDR3 nucleotides: TGTGCCAGCAGTTCGTACTATTTGGACCTCAACACAGGAGATGAGCAATTCTTC.

The V call is TRBV30, the J call TRBJ1-5; TRBD1 is a possible D gene (6 bases). Germline V gives CDR1 GTSNPN, CDR2 SVGIG (reference sequence). The CDR3 runs 14 residues. V lost 4 bases to trimming and J lost 5 bases, with 15 bases between them. CDR3 loop: CAWKDPQGHQPQHF. DNA for the CDR3: TGTGCCTGGAAAGATCCACAGGGACATCAGCCCCAGCATTTT.

The rearrangement uses TRBV2 and TRBJ1-5, with a tentative D call TRBD1 (5 bases). This CDR3 contains 13 residues. The V and J ends lost 7 bases and 3 bases respectively, with 10 bases between them. Germline CDR1 is SNHLY and CDR2 is FYNNEI. The CDR3 spells CASTPGHNQPQHF. The CDR3 DNA reads as TGTGCCAGCACCCCGGGGCACAATCAGCCCCAGCATTTT.

The rearrangement links TRBV9 to TRBJ2-6; D is unresolved. The V gene's germline CDR1 is SGDLS and CDR2 YYNGEE. CDR3 length: 15 residues. The V end was cut by 0 bases, the J end by 1 base, with 5 bases between. The CDR3 coding sequence is TGTGCCAGCAGCGTAGTGGGGTCTGGGGCCAACGTCCTGACTTTC. Translated, it gives CASSVVGSGANVLTF.

This sequence joins TRBV30 and TRBJ2-6, with 9 bases lining up with TRBD1. The V and J ends lost 4 bases and 5 bases, in that order; junction bases with no gene match: 3. This CDR3 contains 14 residues. The germline CDR1 and CDR2 sequences are GTSNPN and SVGIG (reference sequence). The CDR3 bases are TGTGCCTGGACTGGACAGGGGAGGGCCAACGTCCTGACTTTC. Amino acids: CAWTGQGRANVLTF.

The chain combines TRBV7-8 with TRBJ1-1; D may be TRBD1 (5 bases). V lost 1 base to trimming and J lost 5 bases, with 11 bases between them. The germline CDR1 and CDR2 sequences are SGHVS and FQNEAQ. This CDR3 is built from 14 residues. CDR3 residues: CASSLGAGGTEAFF. CDR3 bases: TGTGCCAGCAGCTTAGGGGCGGGGGGAACTGAAGCTTTCTTT.

The V call is TRBV6-1, the J call TRBJ2-3; TRBD2 matches 7 bases. Germline values: CDR1 MNHNS, CDR2 SASEGT. The CDR3 runs to 14 residues. Losses at the gene ends were 2 bases for V and 4 bases for J; bases not matched to a gene: 3. CDR3 DNA sequence: TGTGCCAGCAGTGAAACGGGGAGGGCAGATACGCAGTATTTT. Translating gives CASSETGRADTQYF.

The chain links TRBV14 to TRBJ2-1; D possibly matches TRBD1 or TRBD2 (5 bases each). V was cut by 1 base and J by 7 bases, with 8 bases left in between. This CDR3 has 13 amino acids. Germline V CDR1 and CDR2: SGHDN, FVKESK. This CDR3 is CASSQVWGNEQFF. For the CDR3, the DNA is TGTGCCAGCAGCCAAGTTTGGGGGAATGAGCAGTTCTTC.

The rearrangement uses TRBV7-2 and TRBJ1-2, with D hard to call. CDR1 is SGHTA, CDR2 FQGNSA, per germline. This CDR3 is built from 13 residues. The V gene lost 3 bases and the J gene lost 6 bases, with 11 bases spanning the gap. The chain's CDR3 is CASSFTTGDGYTF. The CDR3 DNA sequence: TGTGCCAGCAGCTTCACGACGGGCGATGGCTACACCTTC. Looking up the rest from reference TRBV7-2 and TRBJ1-2 gives the full variable domain: GAGVSQSPSNKVTEKGKDVELRCDPISGHTALYWYRQSLGQGLEFLIYFQGNSAPDKSGLPSDRFSAERTGGSVSTLTIQRTQQEDSAVYLCASSFTTGDGYTFGSGTRLTVV.

About this clone: One junction end does not reproduce the germline sequence, and a read error may be involved. The V gene is TRBV30, the J gene TRBJ2-7; D is unresolved. The V gene's germline CDR1 is GTSNPN and CDR2 SVGIG (reference sequence). CDR3 length equals 11 residues. CDR3 sequence reads: CAWSVNYEQYF. CDR3 coding DNA: TGTGCCTGGAGTGTAAACTACGAGCAGTATTTC.

The rearrangement uses TRBV11-3 and TRBJ2-7; 7 bases agree with TRBD2. This CDR3 is built from 15 residues. CDR1 and CDR2 from the germline V gene are SGHNT and YENEEA. The trim removed 1 base at V and 6 bases at J, leaving 9 bases unmatched. The CDR3 is CASSLGLRGGSEQYF. Here the CDR3 DNA reads TGTGCCAGCAGCTTAGGGCTTCGGGGAGGGAGCGAGCAGTACTTC. Drawing the rest from reference TRBV11-3 and TRBJ2-7, the complete variable domain is EAGVVQSPRYKIIEKKQPVAFWCNPISGHNTLYWYLQNLGQGPELLIRYENEEAVDDSQLPKDRFSAERLKGVDSTLKIQPAELGDSAVYLCASSLGLRGGSEQYFGPGTRLTVT.

In this sample, this clone turned up once. A much larger clone is a single base away; this may be a read error. The same CDR3 can be traced to other DNA sequences in this sample. This chain uses TRBV7-2 with TRBJ2-1; tentatively, D is TRBD2 (5 bases). The germline gives CDR1 SGHTA, CDR2 FQGNSA. The CDR3 is made up of 13 amino acids. V was clipped by 9 bases and J by 5 bases, with 14 bases between them. As DNA, the CDR3 is TGTGCCAGTAGACGCGGACTGAACAATGAGCAGTTCTTC. Protein product: CASRRGLNNEQFF.

The rearrangement uses TRBV18 and TRBJ2-7, with D perhaps matching TRBD2 (5 bases). The ends were cut back, 3 bases at V and 1 base at J, with 19 bases in the middle. Germline CDR1 KGHSH, CDR2 LQKENI. This CDR3 spans 17 amino acids. CDR3 amino acids: CASSPSVTAWTSYEQYF. The CDR3 nucleotides are TGTGCCAGCTCACCCTCCGTCACCGCGTGGACTTCCTACGAGCAGTACTTC.

The gene calls are TRBV7-9 and TRBJ2-7, with D perhaps given as TRBD1 or TRBD2 (5 bases each). V lost 6 bases, J lost 0 bases, and 12 bases lay in between. CDR3 length equals 14 residues. Germline CDR1 SEHNR, CDR2 FQNEAQ (reference sequence). CDR3 in amino acids: CASSQGTVSYEQYF. CDR3 bases: TGTGCCAGCAGTCAAGGGACGGTCTCCTACGAGCAGTACTTC. The complete variable domain, with remaining parts taken from reference TRBV7-9 and TRBJ2-7, reads DTGVSQNPRHKITKRGQNVTFRCDPISEHNRLYWYRQTLGQGPEFLTYFQNEAQLEKSRLLSDRFSAERPKGSFSTLEIQRTEQGDSAMYLCASSQGTVSYEQYFGPGTRLTVT.

Points on this clone: At one end the junction does not follow the germline gene, possibly because of a read error. The chain couples TRBV2 to TRBJ1-6; D is ambiguous. The CDR3 totals 15 residues. CDR1 and CDR2 (germline): SNHLY, FYNNEI. CDR3 residues: CVSDEGSSYNSPLHF. In DNA, the CDR3 is TGTGTCAGCGACGAGGGTAGCTCCTATAATTCACCCCTCCACTTT.